The rows below give T cell receptor beta chains drawn from one sample of a study of blood T cell repertoires in COVID-19. Only in-frame clones appear in the TCRdb table, and some are missing; sequencing was by immunoSEQ multiplex PCR. The sample carries more than 80,000 clones, about 77% recorded once. Specimen: peripheral blood. The receptors derive from a human donor in a cohort sampled during active COVID-19. The CDR3 runs from the conserved cysteine through the conserved F or W. D genes are given only for firm matches. The size field is filled for only some rows; it gives once, few, many or a size class.

TRBJ1-5 TRBV3-1/TRBV3-2 TRBD1 . CASSQGQGANSNQPQHF TGTGCCAGCAGCCAAGGACAGGGGGCAAATAGCAATCAGCCCCAGCATTTT
TRBJ2-7 TRBV28 TRBD2 once CASKPRLAGGPAYEQYF TGTGCCAGCAAGCCCAGACTAGCGGGGGGGCCCGCCTACGAGCAGTACTTC
TRBJ2-1 TRBV21-1 . many CASSKPRGGDRSAIFYNEQFF TGTGCCAGCAGCAAGCCCCGAGGTGGGGACAGGTCCGCGATTTTCTACAATGAGCAGTTCTTC
TRBJ1-4 TRBV15 TRBD1 . CATSRDPQGAGEKLFF TGTGCCACCAGCAGAGATCCACAGGGGGCAGGTGAAAAACTGTTTTTT
TRBJ2-5 TRBV18 TRBD1 . CASSPPRTGLTETQYF TGTGCCAGCTCACCACCTCGGACAGGGTTGACGGAGACCCAGTACTTC
TRBJ2-3 TRBV9 . . CASSSSLSTDTQYF TGTGCCAGCAGCTCCTCCCTCAGCACAGATACGCAGTATTTT
TRBJ1-2 TRBV19 . few CASSIGDRYFYGYTF TGTGCCAGTAGTATTGGTGACAGATATTTCTATGGCTACACCTTC
TRBJ2-1 TRBV10-3 TRBD2 . CAISESEATSGQEQFF TGTGCCATCAGTGAGTCCGAGGCTACTAGCGGACAAGAGCAGTTCTTC
TRBJ1-3 TRBV6-6 . . CASSDQGSGNTIYF TGTGCCAGCAGTGATCAGGGCTCTGGAAACACCATATATTTT
TRBJ2-7 TRBV15 TRBD2 . CATSRETSGTYEQYF TGTGCCACCAGCAGAGAGACTAGCGGGACCTACGAGCAGTACTTC
TRBJ2-1 TRBV28 TRBD2 few CASSPSGRGVSNEQFF TGTGCCAGCAGTCCTAGCGGGAGGGGGGTGAGCAATGAGCAGTTCTTC
TRBJ2-1 TRBV7-8 TRBD2 . CASSLGVYGLAGSSYNEQFF TGTGCCAGCAGCTTAGGAGTATATGGACTAGCGGGTAGCTCCTACAATGAGCAGTTCTTC
TRBJ2-6 TRBV28 TRBD1 . CASSSGTGNSGANVLTF TGTGCCAGCAGTTCGGGGACAGGGAACTCTGGGGCCAACGTCCTGACTTTC
TRBJ2-5 TRBV10-3 TRBD2 . CAISPSGRDETQYF TGTGCCATCAGCCCGAGCGGGAGGGACGAGACCCAGTACTTC
TRBJ1-2 TRBV28 . . CAGEGGYGYTF TGTGCCGGGGAGGGGGGCTATGGCTACACCTTC
TRBJ2-7 TRBV28 TRBD1 once CASSLVQGAREQYF TGTGCCAGCAGTTTAGTACAGGGGGCACGAGAGCAGTACTTC
TRBJ1-5 TRBV19 . few CASRERQGNQPQHF TGTGCCAGTAGAGAGCGGCAGGGCAATCAGCCCCAGCATTTT
TRBJ2-5 TRBV7-2 TRBD2 few CASSFQAGPPETQYF TGTGCCAGCAGTTTCCAAGCGGGACCCCCCGAGACCCAGTACTTC
TRBJ1-1 TRBV18 TRBD1 many CASSPMGGQENTEAFF TGTGCCAGCTCGCCGATGGGAGGACAGGAGAACACTGAAGCTTTCTTT
TRBJ1-2 TRBV11-2 . . CASSLNQGRDGYTF TGTGCCAGCAGCTTAAATCAGGGGAGGGATGGCTACACCTTC
TRBJ2-1 TRBV2 . . CASSGLRAGTPAGKSYNEQFF TGTGCCAGCAGTGGATTGAGGGCGGGAACGCCAGCAGGAAAGTCCTACAATGAGCAGTTCTTC
TRBJ2-1 TRBV5-1 . . CASSDGLGANEQFF TGCGCCAGCAGCGACGGACTGGGGGCCAATGAGCAGTTCTTC
TRBJ2-2 TRBV23-1 TRBD1 . CASSRKGTGGYSYYTGELFF TGCGCCAGCAGCCGAAAGGGGACAGGGGGCTATTCTTATTACACCGGGGAGCTGTTTTTT
TRBJ2-7 TRBV3-1/TRBV3-2 . many CASSRGGGSYEQYF TGTGCCAGCAGCCGGGGAGGGGGGTCCTACGAGCAGTACTTC
TRBJ2-1 TRBV24-1 . large CATSDTVTAKPYNEQFF TGTGCCACCAGTGATACCGTGACAGCAAAACCTTACAATGAGCAGTTCTTC
TRBJ1-4 TRBV18 . . CASSQGQNEKLFF TGTGCCAGCTCACAAGGACAGAATGAAAAACTGTTTTTT
TRBJ2-1 TRBV19 TRBD1 . CASSIPRQGAGEQFF TGTGCCAGTAGTATCCCACGACAGGGGGCGGGTGAGCAGTTCTTC
TRBJ2-6 TRBV9 . . CASSVPGAGANVLTF TGTGCCAGCAGCGTCCCAGGGGCTGGGGCCAACGTCCTGACTTTC
TRBJ2-1 TRBV5-1 . . CASSLGGPDEQFF TGCGCCAGCAGCTTAGGAGGGCCCGATGAGCAGTTCTTC
TRBJ2-4 TRBV18 TRBD1 . CASSPSDRAVKNIQYF TGTGCCAGCTCACCATCCGACAGGGCAGTCAAAAACATTCAGTACTTC
TRBJ2-7 TRBV6-6 . once CASSYSPSYEQYF TGTGCCAGCAGTTACTCTCCGTCCTACGAGCAGTACTTC
TRBJ2-7 TRBV7-2 . . CASSPQGVPSPYEQYF TGTGCCAGCAGCCCTCAGGGCGTTCCTTCCCCCTACGAGCAGTACTTC
TRBJ2-3 TRBV6-5 . . CATRTSSTDTQYF TGTGCCACCCGGACTTCTAGCACAGATACGCAGTATTTT
TRBJ1-3 TRBV9 . few CASSLDWGNTIYF TGTGCCAGCAGCTTAGACTGGGGAAACACCATATATTTT
TRBJ2-5 TRBV11-2 . . CASSLGRYQETQYF TGTGCCAGCAGCTTAGGTCGTTACCAAGAGACCCAGTACTTC
TRBJ1-1 TRBV4-2 . once CASSLDGGRNTEAFF TGTGCCAGCAGCCTCGACGGGGGAAGAAACACTGAAGCTTTCTTT
TRBJ2-7 TRBV6-4 . . CASSDRGDNPYEQYF TGTGCCAGCAGTGACAGGGGCGACAACCCCTACGAGCAGTACTTC
TRBJ2-2 TRBV24-1 TRBD2 . CATSDHLAGGTTGELFF TGTGCCACCAGTGATCATCTAGCGGGGGGGACCACCGGGGAGCTGTTTTTT
TRBJ2-7 TRBV5-1 . . CASRQNSGAYEQYF TGCGCCAGCAGGCAAAACAGCGGAGCCTACGAGCAGTACTTC
TRBJ2-5 TRBV5-1 TRBD2 . CASSPGGASGGPFETQYF TGCGCCAGCAGCCCGGGGGGGGCTAGCGGGGGCCCCTTCGAGACCCAGTACTTC